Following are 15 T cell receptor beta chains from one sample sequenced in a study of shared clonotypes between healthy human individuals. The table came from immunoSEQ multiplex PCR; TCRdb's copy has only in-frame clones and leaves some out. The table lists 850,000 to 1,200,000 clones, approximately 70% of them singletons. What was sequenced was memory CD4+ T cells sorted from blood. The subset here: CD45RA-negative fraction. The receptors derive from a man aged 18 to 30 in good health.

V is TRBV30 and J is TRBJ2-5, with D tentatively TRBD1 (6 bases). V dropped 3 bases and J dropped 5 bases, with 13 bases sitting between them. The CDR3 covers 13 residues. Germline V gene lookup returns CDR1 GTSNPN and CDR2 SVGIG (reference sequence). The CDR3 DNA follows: TGTGCCTGGAGGCAGGGGTCAGGGGAGACCCAGTACTTC. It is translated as CAWRQGSGETQYF.

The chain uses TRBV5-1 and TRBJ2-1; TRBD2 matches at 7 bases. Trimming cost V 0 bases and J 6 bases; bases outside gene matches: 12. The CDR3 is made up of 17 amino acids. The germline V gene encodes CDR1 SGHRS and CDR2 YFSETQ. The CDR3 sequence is CASSLATLASGGNEQFF. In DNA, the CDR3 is TGCGCCAGCAGCTTGGCGACGTTGGCTAGCGGAGGCAATGAGCAGTTCTTC.

This CDR3 reads CASSSRSIWVGNIQYF. CDR3 in DNA: TGTGCCAGCAGCTCTCGATCGATTTGGGTAGGAAACATTCAGTACTTC. The gene calls are TRBV5-6 and TRBJ2-4; D is undetermined. Germline-derived CDR1 and CDR2 are SGHDT and YYEEEE. Trimming stripped 3 bases from V and 6 bases from J, with 19 bases between. This CDR3 region has 16 residues. Together with reference TRBV5-6 and TRBJ2-4, the CDR3 gives the full variable domain: DAGVTQSPTHLIKTRGQQVTLRCSPKSGHDTVSWYQQALGQGPQFIFQYYEEEERQRGNFPDRFSGHQFPNYSSELNVNALLLGDSALYLCASSSRSIWVGNIQYFGAGTRLSVL.

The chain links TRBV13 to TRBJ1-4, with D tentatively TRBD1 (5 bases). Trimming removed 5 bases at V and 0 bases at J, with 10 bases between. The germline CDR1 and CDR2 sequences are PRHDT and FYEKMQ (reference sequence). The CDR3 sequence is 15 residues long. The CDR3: CASSAWGTTNEKLFF. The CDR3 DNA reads TGTGCCAGCAGCGCATGGGGGACAACTAATGAAAAACTGTTTTTT.

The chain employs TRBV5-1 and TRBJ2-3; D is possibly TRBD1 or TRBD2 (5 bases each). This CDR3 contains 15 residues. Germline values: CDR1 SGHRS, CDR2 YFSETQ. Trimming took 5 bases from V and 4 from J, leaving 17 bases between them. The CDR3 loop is CASRVWGSSADTQYF. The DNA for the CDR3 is TGCGCCAGCAGGGTATGGGGGTCCAGCGCAGATACGCAGTATTTT.

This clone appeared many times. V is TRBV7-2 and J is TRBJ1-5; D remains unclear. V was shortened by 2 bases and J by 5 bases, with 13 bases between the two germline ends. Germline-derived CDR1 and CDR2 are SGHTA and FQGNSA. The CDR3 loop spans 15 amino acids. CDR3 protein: CASSLLRGSDQPQHF. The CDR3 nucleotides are TGTGCCAGCAGCTTACTCCGGGGATCGGATCAGCCCCAGCATTTT.

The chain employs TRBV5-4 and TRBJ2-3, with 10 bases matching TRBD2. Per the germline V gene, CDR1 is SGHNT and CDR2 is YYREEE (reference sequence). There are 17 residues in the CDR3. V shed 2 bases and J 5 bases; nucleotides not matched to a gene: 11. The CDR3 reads CASSLPTSGRGVDTQYF. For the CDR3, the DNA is TGTGCCAGCAGCTTACCTACCAGCGGGAGGGGAGTAGATACGCAGTATTTT.

The CDR3 nucleotides are TGCGCCAGCAGCGAGCTAGAGGGACTTAGCACAGATACGCAGTATTTT. The encoded protein is CASSELEGLSTDTQYF. The V gene is TRBV10-1, the J gene TRBJ2-3, with a tentative D call TRBD2 (6 bases). Germline CDR1 reads WNHNN; CDR2 reads SYGVQD (reference sequence). CDR3 length: 16 amino acids. V was clipped by 6 bases and J by 0 bases, with 16 bases between them.

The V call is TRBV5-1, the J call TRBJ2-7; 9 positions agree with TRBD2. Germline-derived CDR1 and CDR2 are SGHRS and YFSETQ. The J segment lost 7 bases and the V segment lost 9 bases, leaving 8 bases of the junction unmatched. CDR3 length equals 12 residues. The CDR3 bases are TGCGCCACCTCGATTAGCGGGAGAGAGCAGTACTTC. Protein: CATSISGREQYF.

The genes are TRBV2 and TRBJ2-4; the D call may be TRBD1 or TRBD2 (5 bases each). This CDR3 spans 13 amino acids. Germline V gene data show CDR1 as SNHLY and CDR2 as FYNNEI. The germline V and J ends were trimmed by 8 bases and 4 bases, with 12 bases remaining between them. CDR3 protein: CASVGTTKNIQYF. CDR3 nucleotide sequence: TGTGCCAGCGTCGGGACGACGAAAAACATTCAGTACTTC.

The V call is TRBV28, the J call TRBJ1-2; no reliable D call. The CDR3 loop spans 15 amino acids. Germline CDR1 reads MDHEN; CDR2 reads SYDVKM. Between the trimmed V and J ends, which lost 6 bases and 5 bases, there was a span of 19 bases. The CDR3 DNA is TGTGCCAGCAGCCTCCCCCAGACAAGAGGGTATGGCTACACCTTC. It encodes CASSLPQTRGYGYTF.

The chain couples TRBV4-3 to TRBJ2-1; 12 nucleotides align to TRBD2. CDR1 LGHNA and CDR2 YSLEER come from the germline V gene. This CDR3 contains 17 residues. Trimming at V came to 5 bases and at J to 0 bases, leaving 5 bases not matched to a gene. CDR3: CASSYRLAGVSYNEQFF. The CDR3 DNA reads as TGCGCCAGCAGCTACAGACTAGCGGGAGTCTCCTACAATGAGCAGTTCTTC.

CDR3 bases: TGTGCCAGCAGGGGGGGGCTAATCACAGATACGCAGTATTTT. It is translated as CASRGGLITDTQYF. The V gene is TRBV2, the J gene TRBJ2-3, with D possibly being TRBD2 (7 bases). The V and J ends lost 6 bases and 2 bases respectively, with 12 bases between them. This CDR3 contains 14 residues. The V gene's germline CDR1 is SNHLY and CDR2 FYNNEI.

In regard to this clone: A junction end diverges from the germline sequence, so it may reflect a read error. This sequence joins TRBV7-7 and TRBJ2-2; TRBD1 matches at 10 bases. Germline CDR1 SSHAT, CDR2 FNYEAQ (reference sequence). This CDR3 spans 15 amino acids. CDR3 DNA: TGTGCTAGCAGGGGCGGGACAGGGGACACCGGGGAGCTGTTTTTT. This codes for CASRGGTGDTGELFF.

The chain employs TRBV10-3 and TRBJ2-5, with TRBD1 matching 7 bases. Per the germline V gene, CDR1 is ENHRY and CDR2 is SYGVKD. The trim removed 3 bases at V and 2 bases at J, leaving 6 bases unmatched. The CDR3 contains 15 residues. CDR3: CAISDGQAFQETQYF. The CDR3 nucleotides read TGTGCCATCAGTGATGGACAGGCCTTTCAAGAGACCCAGTACTTC.